Shown below are 27 T cell receptor beta chains from a single sample sequenced in a study of CD8 T cells in ankylosing spondylitis. Study conclusions and caveats: Blood from ankylosing spondylitis patients appeared to carry a characteristic roughly 8-variant TCR beta motif.

MiXCR was run by TCRdb on the 5' RACE reads, yielding one entry per CDR3 protein. The sample consists of 700,000 to 1,000,000 distinct CDR3 sequences, approximately 12% of them appearing once. For these receptors, no antigen is known. The material sequenced was blood, either unsorted or a sorted T cell fraction (not recorded which). The receptor source for this set is a male donor with ankylosing spondylitis.

DNA for the CDR3: TGTGCCAGCAGCCACGACGGTTTCAATCAGCCCCAGCATTTT. It encodes CASSHDGFNQPQHF. This chain uses TRBV7-2 with TRBJ1-5, with D unresolved. Germline CDR1 is SGHTA and CDR2 is FQGNSA. V shed 5 bases and J shed 3 bases, with 11 bases lying between them. The CDR3 runs 14 residues.

The genes are TRBV6-1 and TRBJ1-5; no firm D call. The CDR3 covers 17 residues. Trimming took off 3 bases at V and 0 bases at J, with 15 bases between the two ends. CDR1 and CDR2 from the germline V gene are MNHNS and SASEGT. Written as DNA, the CDR3 is TGTGCCAGCAGTGAGGATCATAGTGGGGTTAGCAATCAGCCCCAGCATTTT. Translated, it gives CASSEDHSGVSNQPQHF.

This clonotype was seen ten or more times. This chain joins TRBV29-1 and TRBJ2-5; D is possibly TRBD1 (6 bases). The CDR3 extends over 14 amino acids. Germline V gene data show CDR1 as SQVTM and CDR2 as ANQGSEA. The V end was cut by 5 bases, the J end by 4 bases, with 17 bases between. For the CDR3, the DNA is TGCAGCGTTAACGGACAGCCAAAGGGAGAGACCCAGTACTTC. This codes for CSVNGQPKGETQYF.

This clonotype was seen more than once but under ten times. The rearrangement joins TRBV20-1 to TRBJ2-7; D is tentatively TRBD1 or TRBD2 (5 bases each). Germline V gives CDR1 DFQATT, CDR2 SNEGSKA (reference sequence). The CDR3 loop spans 13 amino acids. The V end lost 2 bases, the J end lost 4 bases, and 12 bases lay between the germline ends. The CDR3 DNA reads as TGCAGTGCTAGACAGGGAGACCTTTACGAGCAGTACTTC. As protein: CSARQGDLYEQYF.

The chain recombines TRBV6-5 with TRBJ2-1; either TRBD1 or TRBD2 may supply D (5 bases each). Trimming stripped 3 bases from V and 1 base from J, with 10 bases between. The CDR3 covers 15 residues. CDR1 and CDR2 (germline): MNHEY, SVGAGI. CDR3 nucleotide sequence: TGTGCCAGCAGTTATGGGACGCCATCCTACAATGAGCAGTTCTTC. Its protein is CASSYGTPSYNEQFF.

V is TRBV20-1 and J is TRBJ1-3, with 7 bases matching TRBD1. In germline, CDR1 is DFQATT, CDR2 SNEGSKA (reference sequence). The CDR3 sequence is 13 residues long. The V and J ends lost 5 bases and 9 bases, in that order; junction bases with no gene match: 10. The CDR3 coding sequence is TGCAGTGCTTGGACAGGTTCTCGGGGCACCATATATTTT. This encodes CSAWTGSRGTIYF.

In its sample, this clonotype was seen many times. The chain joins TRBV20-1 to TRBJ2-3, with D perhaps matching TRBD2 (5 bases). The ends were cut back, 3 bases at V and 8 bases at J, with 15 bases in the middle. The germline V gene encodes CDR1 DFQATT and CDR2 SNEGSKA (reference sequence). The CDR3 sequence is 13 residues long. In DNA, the CDR3 is TGCAGTGCTAGTGTGAGGCTAGAGGGTACGCAGTATTTT. It codes for CSASVRLEGTQYF.

The chain uses TRBV6-5 and TRBJ1-3, with D possibly matching TRBD1 (5 bases). The CDR3 sequence is 14 residues long. Germline V gives CDR1 MNHEY, CDR2 SVGAGI. V dropped 0 bases and J dropped 7 bases, with 10 bases sitting between them. CDR3 residues: CASSYSRDRNTIYF. CDR3 nucleotide sequence: TGTGCCAGCAGTTACTCAAGGGACCGCAACACCATATATTTT.

This clonotype was recorded at least ten times. This chain connects TRBV6-2 or TRBV6-3 to TRBJ1-2; D is undetermined. CDR1 MNHEY and CDR2 SVGEGT come from the germline V gene. V was trimmed by 2 bases and J by 6 bases, leaving 13 bases between them. The CDR3 loop spans 14 amino acids. In DNA form, the CDR3 reads TGTGCCAGCAGTTACCACGGCAGGCCCCATGGCTACACCTTC. This sequence encodes CASSYHGRPHGYTF.

V and J are TRBV5-1 and TRBJ2-3, with D unresolved. The CDR3 loop spans 15 amino acids. Germline-derived CDR1 and CDR2 are SGHRS and YFSETQ. V lost 0 bases and J 3 bases, leaving 11 bases between the germline ends. CDR3 in DNA: TGCGCCAGCAGCTTGGGATCTTTGCGGACAGATACGCAGTATTTT. This codes for CASSLGSLRTDTQYF.

V usage is TRBV20-1 and J usage is TRBJ2-7; D possibly corresponds to TRBD2 (6 bases). V gave up 5 bases and J gave up 7 bases, with 12 bases separating them. This CDR3 contains 11 residues. The V gene's germline CDR1 is DFQATT and CDR2 SNEGSKA (reference sequence). This chain's CDR3 is CSALRRDEQYF. CDR3 DNA sequence: TGCAGTGCTCTAAGGAGGGATGAGCAGTACTTC.

In this sample, this clonotype turned up many times. This sequence joins TRBV29-1 and TRBJ2-1; D is possibly TRBD2 (6 bases). The V and J ends lost 4 bases and 5 bases respectively, with 15 bases between them. Per the germline V gene, CDR1 is SQVTM and CDR2 is ANQGSEA. This CDR3 has 14 amino acids. The CDR3 here is CSVARDLRDNEQFF. The DNA for the CDR3 is TGCAGCGTTGCTCGGGACTTACGCGACAATGAGCAGTTCTTC.

This clonotype was counted ten times or more. The chain employs TRBV5-1 and TRBJ2-7, with 11 bases identical to TRBD2. The CDR3 contains 15 residues. Trimming removed 4 bases from V and 3 bases from J; junction bases left unmatched: 6. Germline V gene lookup returns CDR1 SGHRS and CDR2 YFSETQ. The DNA for the CDR3 is TGCGCCAGCAGCAACGGGGGACTAGCGGTCTACGAGCAGTACTTC. This translates into CASSNGGLAVYEQYF.

This clonotype was detected ten times or more. The chain links TRBV6-1 to TRBJ2-3; weak D call: TRBD2 (5 bases). Trimming left V 5 bases short and J 2 bases short, with 17 bases between. Germline CDR1 and CDR2: MNHNS and SASEGT. The CDR3 is 16 residues long. The CDR3, as DNA: TGTGCCAGCAGTCGGTCGATAGCGCCCACCACAGATACGCAGTATTTT. It specifies CASSRSIAPTTDTQYF.

This clonotype was seen repeatedly, ten times or more. The chain combines TRBV12-3 or TRBV12-4 with TRBJ2-2; D gene uncertain. The CDR3 extends over 12 amino acids. V lost 5 bases, J lost 6 bases, and 7 bases lay in between. CDR3 DNA: TGTGCCAGCAGTCCACGTCCCGGGGAGCTGTTTTTT. This gives the protein CASSPRPGELFF.

This clonotype was seen many times. This rearrangement joins TRBV29-1 to TRBJ1-3; D may be TRBD1 (5 bases). CDR1 SQVTM and CDR2 ANQGSEA come from the germline V gene. The V gene lost 4 bases and the J gene lost 0 bases, with 13 bases spanning the gap. The CDR3 totals 15 residues. The CDR3 DNA sequence: TGCAGCGTTGTCACCCATACAGGCTCTGGAAACACCATATATTTT. Amino acid sequence: CSVVTHTGSGNTIYF. Combining the CDR3 with reference TRBV29-1 and TRBJ1-3 gives the whole variable domain SAVISQKPSRDICQRGTSLTIQCQVDSQVTMMFWYRQQPGQSLTLIATANQGSEATYESGFVIDKFPISRPNLTFSTLTVSNMSPEDSSIYLCSVVTHTGSGNTIYFGEGSWLTVV.

The V and J genes are TRBV30 and TRBJ2-4; D might be TRBD2 (6 bases). The germline CDR1 and CDR2 sequences are GTSNPN and SVGIG (reference sequence). There are 12 residues in the CDR3. V gave up 0 bases and J gave up 13 bases, with 13 bases separating them. The CDR3 spells CAWSVIGGKQYF. In nucleotides, the CDR3 is TGTGCCTGGAGTGTCATCGGCGGGAAACAGTACTTC.

The rearrangement links TRBV6-5 to TRBJ1-1, with D uncertain. V shed 0 bases and J shed 0 bases, with 8 bases lying between them. The CDR3 runs to 15 residues. Germline CDR1 is MNHEY and CDR2 is SVGAGI. DNA of the CDR3: TGTGCCAGCAGTTACTCGGGCAGGATGAACACTGAAGCTTTCTTT. Encoded protein: CASSYSGRMNTEAFF.

This chain connects TRBV7-2 to TRBJ2-3; D may be TRBD1 (5 bases). Germline V lookup: CDR1 SGHTA, CDR2 FQGNSA. The CDR3 length is 13 residues. V was clipped by 4 bases and J by 8 bases, with 13 bases between them. CDR3 in amino acids: CASSSLSGFTQYF. CDR3 coding DNA: TGTGCCAGCAGCTCTTTATCAGGGTTTACGCAGTATTTT.

About this clonotype itself: At one end the junction does not follow the germline gene, possibly because of a read error. The chain carries TRBV4-1 and TRBJ2-7; 7 positions match TRBD2. Germline V gene data show CDR1 as MGHRA and CDR2 as YSYEKL. The CDR3 sequence is 16 residues long. The CDR3 is CASSRILASSSHEQYF. CDR3 sequence (DNA): TGCGCCAGCAGCCGTATACTAGCGTCGAGCTCCCACGAGCAGTACTTC.

This clonotype turned up a few times. The rearrangement links TRBV5-1 to TRBJ1-1; no firm D call. The V end lost 6 bases, the J end lost 11 bases, and 23 bases lay between the germline ends. Germline V gene data show CDR1 as SGHRS and CDR2 as YFSETQ. The CDR3 runs to 14 residues. This chain's CDR3 is CASTLSGKSGEAFF. The CDR3 DNA sequence: TGCGCCAGCACGCTTTCCGGGAAATCAGGAGAGGCTTTCTTT.

This clonotype was seen a few times. The rearrangement uses TRBV18 and TRBJ1-1; possibly TRBD1 for D (6 bases). Trimming took 5 bases from V and 4 from J, leaving 11 bases between them. The germline V gene encodes CDR1 KGHSH and CDR2 LQKENI. The CDR3 is 13 residues long. In DNA, the CDR3 is TGTGCCAGCTCAAAAGAAGGGGGCACTGAAGCTTTCTTT. It specifies CASSKEGGTEAFF.

The sample holds a few counts of this clonotype. The rearrangement joins TRBV20-1 to TRBJ1-2, with TRBD1 as a possible D gene (6 bases). V lost 6 bases and J lost 7, with 12 bases in between. Germline V lookup: CDR1 DFQATT, CDR2 SNEGSKA (reference sequence). CDR3 length: 11 residues. CDR3 coding DNA: TGCAGTGCCCCCTGGGGGCCTGGCTACACCTTC. This codes for CSAPWGPGYTF.

The gene calls are TRBV7-2 and TRBJ1-1; the D gene is possibly TRBD1 (5 bases). Deletions cut 11 bases from V and 0 bases from J, with 16 bases between. Germline lookup yields CDR1 SGHTA and CDR2 FQGNSA. There are 14 residues in the CDR3. The CDR3 DNA is TGTGCCTATAGCTTAGGGGCCCTGAACACTGAAGCTTTCTTT. Its translation is CAYSLGALNTEAFF.

This clonotype was detected a few times. In DNA form, the CDR3 reads TGCAGTGCTAGACTACTAGCTCGGGAGACCCAGTACTTC. Protein product: CSARLLARETQYF. J is TRBJ2-5 and V is TRBV20-1, with a weak D call TRBD2 (6 bases). V lost 2 bases, J lost 5 bases, and 12 bases lay in between. In germline, CDR1 is DFQATT, CDR2 SNEGSKA (reference sequence). The CDR3 covers 13 residues.

In its sample, this clonotype was seen a few times. The gene calls are TRBV5-6 and TRBJ2-3; 7 bases are a match to TRBD1. This CDR3 is 17 amino acids long. The V gene's germline CDR1 is SGHDT and CDR2 YYEEEE. V lost 4 bases to trimming and J lost 0 bases; unmatched junction nucleotides: 11. In DNA, the CDR3 is TGTGCCAGCAGCGAAAGAGGGGGCAGCAGTAGCACAGATACGCAGTATTTT. It translates to CASSERGGSSSTDTQYF.

This clonotype was detected many times. The chain couples TRBV15 to TRBJ2-1; the D gene is possibly TRBD2 (7 bases). CDR3 length: 13 residues. V lost 7 bases to trimming and J lost 8 bases, with 15 bases between them. Germline V gene lookup returns CDR1 LNHNV and CDR2 YYDKDF (reference sequence). This CDR3 reads CATTSGAGDEQFF. The CDR3 DNA is TGTGCCACCACCTCGGGGGCGGGGGATGAGCAGTTCTTC. Combining the CDR3 with reference TRBV15 and TRBJ2-1 gives the whole variable domain DAMVIQNPRYQVTQFGKPVTLSCSQTLNHNVMYWYQQKSSQAPKLLFHYYDKDFNNEADTPDNFQSRRPNTSFCFLDIRSPGLGDTAMYLCATTSGAGDEQFFGPGTRLTVL.